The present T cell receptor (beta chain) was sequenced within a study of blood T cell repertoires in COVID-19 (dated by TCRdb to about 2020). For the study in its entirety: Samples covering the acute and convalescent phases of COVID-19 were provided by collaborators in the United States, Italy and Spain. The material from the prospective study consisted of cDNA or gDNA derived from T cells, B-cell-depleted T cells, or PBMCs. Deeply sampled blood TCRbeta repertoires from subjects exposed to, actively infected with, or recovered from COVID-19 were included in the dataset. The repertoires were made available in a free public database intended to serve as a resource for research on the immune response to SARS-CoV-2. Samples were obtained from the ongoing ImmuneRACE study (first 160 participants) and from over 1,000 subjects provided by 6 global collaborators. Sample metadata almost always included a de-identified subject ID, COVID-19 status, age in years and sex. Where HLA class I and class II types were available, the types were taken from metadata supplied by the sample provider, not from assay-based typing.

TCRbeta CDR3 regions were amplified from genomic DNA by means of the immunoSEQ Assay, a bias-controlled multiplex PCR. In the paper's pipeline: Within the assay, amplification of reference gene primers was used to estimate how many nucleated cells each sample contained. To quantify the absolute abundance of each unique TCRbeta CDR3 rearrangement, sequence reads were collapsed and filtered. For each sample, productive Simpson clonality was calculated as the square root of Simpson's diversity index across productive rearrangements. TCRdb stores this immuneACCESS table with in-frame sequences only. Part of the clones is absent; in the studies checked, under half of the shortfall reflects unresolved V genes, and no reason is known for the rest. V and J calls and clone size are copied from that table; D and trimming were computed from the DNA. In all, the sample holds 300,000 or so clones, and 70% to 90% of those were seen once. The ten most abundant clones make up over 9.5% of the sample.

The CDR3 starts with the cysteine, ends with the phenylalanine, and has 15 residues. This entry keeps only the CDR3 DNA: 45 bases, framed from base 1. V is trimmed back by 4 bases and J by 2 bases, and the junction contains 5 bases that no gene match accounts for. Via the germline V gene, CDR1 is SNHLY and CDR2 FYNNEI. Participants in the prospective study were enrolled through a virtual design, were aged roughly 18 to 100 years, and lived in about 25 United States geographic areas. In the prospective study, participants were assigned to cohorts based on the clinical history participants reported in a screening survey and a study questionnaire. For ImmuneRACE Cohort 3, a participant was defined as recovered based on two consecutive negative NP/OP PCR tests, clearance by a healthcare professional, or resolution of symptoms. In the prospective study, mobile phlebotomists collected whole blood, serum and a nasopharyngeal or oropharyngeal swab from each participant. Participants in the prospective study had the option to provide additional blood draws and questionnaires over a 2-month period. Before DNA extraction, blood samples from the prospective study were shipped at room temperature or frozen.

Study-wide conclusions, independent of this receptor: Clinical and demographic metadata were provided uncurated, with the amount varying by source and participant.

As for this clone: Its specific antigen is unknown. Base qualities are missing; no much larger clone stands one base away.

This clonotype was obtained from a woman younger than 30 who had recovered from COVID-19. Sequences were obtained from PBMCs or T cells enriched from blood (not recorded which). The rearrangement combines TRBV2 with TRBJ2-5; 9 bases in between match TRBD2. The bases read TGTGCCAGCAGTGTTAGGCTAGCGGGGCAAGAGACCCAGTACTTC. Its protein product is CASSVRLAGQETQYF.